This entry lists 3 T cell receptor beta chains sequenced from one sample in a study of radiation and T cells in renal cell carcinoma. Assay: immunoSEQ multiplex PCR; the TCRdb copy retains only in-frame clones and omits some. Counted here are about 13,000 clones, 30% to 40% occurring once; the ten biggest clones make up less than 20%. The treatment: 15 Gy SBRT to primary tumor, nephrectomy 4 weeks later. The specimen comprised tumor tissue, sampled from a patient whose treatment included radiotherapy and nephrectomy. The receptors were gathered from a man aged 55 to 70 with renal cell carcinoma.

This clone was seen only a few times. The chain carries TRBV6-1 and TRBJ1-1; no firm D call. The germline V gene encodes CDR1 MNHNS and CDR2 SASEGT. The CDR3 length is 14 residues. The V end was cut by 7 bases, the J end by 5 bases, with 17 bases between. In DNA, the CDR3 is TGTGCCAGCAACCCCTTACGGGGAGGGACTGAAGCTTTCTTT. Translation: CASNPLRGGTEAFF.

The CDR3 here is CASSPIGETQYF. The CDR3, as DNA: TGTGCCAGCTCACCAATCGGAGAGACCCAGTACTTC. The chain employs TRBV18 and TRBJ2-5; D uncertain. With 2 bases removed from V and 4 bases from J, the gap between germline ends came to 5 bases. Germline assignment: CDR1 KGHSH and CDR2 LQKENI. This CDR3 comprises 12 residues.

The V gene is TRBV4-3, the J gene TRBJ1-2; no firm D call. The germline V and J ends were trimmed by 1 base and 7 bases, with 16 bases remaining between them. The CDR3 has 15 residues. Germline CDR1 reads LGHNA; CDR2 reads YSLEER. The CDR3 nucleotides are TGCGCCAGCAGCCAAGTACCGGTCGGGTCTGGTGGCTACACCTTC. Its translation: CASSQVPVGSGGYTF.